Given below is one T cell receptor (beta chain) in context. The CDR3 consists of 15 residues. V dropped 3 bases and J dropped 2 bases, with 13 bases sitting between them. Germline CDR1 LNHDA, CDR2 SQIVND (reference sequence). This specimen belongs to a study of blood T cell repertoires in COVID-19. Overall study context: Collection of acute and convalescent COVID-19 samples took place in the United States, Italy and Spain. PBMCs, B-cell-depleted T cells, or T cells were the source of the cDNA or gDNA that made up the material.

The repertoire was sequenced with immunoSEQ multiplex PCR; TCRdb's copy has only in-frame clones and lacks some. The sample holds 100,000 to 130,000 clones; around 90% are singletons and the top ten take 4.5% to 6%. This chain joins TRBV19 and TRBJ1-2; D unresolved. The sequenced sample was peripheral blood. The source of this sequence is a man in his forties with active or convalescent COVID-19. The CDR3 DNA is TGTGCCAGTAGTATCAAAAGCGACGGCAACTATGGCTACACCTTC. Its protein product is CASSIKSDGNYGYTF.